This is a list of T cell receptor beta chains from one sample in a study of blood T cell repertoires in COVID-19. Sequencing was performed with immunoSEQ multiplex PCR; in TCRdb, only in-frame clones are kept and a portion is missing. This repertoire shows around 380,000 clones, roughly 80% found once; its top ten account for more than 1%. The sample taken for sequencing was peripheral blood. Receptors were obtained from a human donor with acute or convalescent COVID-19. The donor label of this sample is uncertain. The CDR3 runs from the conserved cysteine through the conserved F or W. A D gene is named only where the DNA matches it firmly. Rows give clone size only sometimes, using once, few, many, or a class for an expanded clone.

abundance: .; d_gene: TRBD2; j_gene: TRBJ2-5; v_gene: TRBV7-6; CDR3nt: TGTGCCAGCAGCTCTCGACTAGCGGGGACCCCGAGGGAAACCCAGTACTTC; CDR3aa: CASSSRLAGTPRETQYF
abundance: .; d_gene: .; j_gene: TRBJ1-4; v_gene: TRBV4-1; CDR3nt: TGCGCCAGCAGCCAAGTAGGGGCACTCCCAACTAATGAAAAACTGTTTTTT; CDR3aa: CASSQVGALPTNEKLFF
abundance: once; d_gene: .; j_gene: TRBJ1-1; v_gene: TRBV2; CDR3nt: TGTGCCAGCAAAGGGGTGGGGACTGAAGCTTTCTTT; CDR3aa: CASKGVGTEAFF
abundance: .; d_gene: TRBD1; j_gene: TRBJ2-1; v_gene: TRBV5-4; CDR3nt: TGTGCCAGCAGCCCGGGACAGGCCCTATTCAATGAGCAGTTCTTC; CDR3aa: CASSPGQALFNEQFF
abundance: few; d_gene: .; j_gene: TRBJ1-6; v_gene: TRBV28; CDR3nt: TGTGCCAGCAGTCCTCAGTGGAGATCACCCCTCCACTTT; CDR3aa: CASSPQWRSPLHF
abundance: .; d_gene: TRBD1; j_gene: TRBJ1-1; v_gene: TRBV5-1; CDR3nt: TGCGCCAGCAGCTTGGCTCACTACGACAGGGCGACTACTGAAGCTTTCTTT; CDR3aa: CASSLAHYDRATTEAFF
abundance: .; d_gene: TRBD1; j_gene: TRBJ2-6; v_gene: TRBV29-1; CDR3nt: TGCAGCGTTGAAACCGGGACAGGCGTCTCTGGGGCCAACGTCCTGACTTTC; CDR3aa: CSVETGTGVSGANVLTF
abundance: .; d_gene: .; j_gene: TRBJ1-1; v_gene: TRBV5-1; CDR3nt: TGCGCCAGCAGCTACCAAGCACAGGGCATGAACACTGAAGCTTTCTTT; CDR3aa: CASSYQAQGMNTEAFF
abundance: .; d_gene: TRBD1; j_gene: TRBJ2-3; v_gene: TRBV19; CDR3nt: TGTGCCAGTAGTATAGCCGCAGACAGGGCAACAGATACGCAGTATTTT; CDR3aa: CASSIAADRATDTQYF
abundance: .; d_gene: .; j_gene: TRBJ1-3; v_gene: TRBV7-5; CDR3nt: TGTGTCAGAAGCTTGTGTCCCGCGGGCCCCTCTGGAAACACCATATATTTT; CDR3aa: CVRSLCPAGPSGNTIYF
abundance: .; d_gene: TRBD1; j_gene: TRBJ1-1; v_gene: TRBV5-1; CDR3nt: TGCGCCAGCAGCTTGGCCGGGACAGGGACAACTGAAGCTTTCTTT; CDR3aa: CASSLAGTGTTEAFF
abundance: .; d_gene: TRBD2; j_gene: TRBJ2-1; v_gene: TRBV5-8; CDR3nt: TGTGCCAGCAGGCGTACCGGGACTAGCGCGAGTGTATGGTACAATGAGCAGTTCTTC; CDR3aa: CASRRTGTSASVWYNEQFF
abundance: .; d_gene: .; j_gene: TRBJ2-2; v_gene: TRBV5-1; CDR3nt: TGCGCCAGCAGCTTTGGACAGAACACCGGGGAGCTGTTTTTT; CDR3aa: CASSFGQNTGELFF
abundance: few; d_gene: TRBD1; j_gene: TRBJ1-1; v_gene: TRBV7-8; CDR3nt: TGTGCCAGCAGCTCGACAGGGGGCCTGAACACTGAAGCTTTCTTT; CDR3aa: CASSSTGGLNTEAFF
abundance: .; d_gene: TRBD1; j_gene: TRBJ1-3; v_gene: TRBV30; CDR3nt: TGTGCCTATGGCAGGGGGCTGTCTGGAAACACCATATATTTT; CDR3aa: CAYGRGLSGNTIYF
abundance: .; d_gene: TRBD2; j_gene: TRBJ2-7; v_gene: TRBV27; CDR3nt: TGTGCCAGCAGTTTATCCGGCGGGAGGGCCCCCTACGAGCAGTACTTC; CDR3aa: CASSLSGGRAPYEQYF
abundance: .; d_gene: TRBD1; j_gene: TRBJ1-2; v_gene: TRBV30; CDR3nt: TGTGCCTTATGGACAGGGGGCGGTAACTATGGCTACACCTTC; CDR3aa: CALWTGGGNYGYTF
abundance: .; d_gene: TRBD1; j_gene: TRBJ1-5; v_gene: TRBV19; CDR3nt: TGTGCCAGTAGCAGGGGACAGGGGGCAGGGCAGCCCCAGCATTTT; CDR3aa: CASSRGQGAGQPQHF
abundance: few; d_gene: TRBD2; j_gene: TRBJ2-1; v_gene: TRBV5-1; CDR3nt: TGCGCCAGCAGCTACAGCCAGGGGACTAGCGGTTACAATGAGCAGTTCTTC; CDR3aa: CASSYSQGTSGYNEQFF
abundance: .; d_gene: .; j_gene: TRBJ1-5; v_gene: TRBV15; CDR3nt: TGTGCCACCAGGTGGAGGGTAGGCAATCAGCCCCAGCATTTT; CDR3aa: CATRWRVGNQPQHF
abundance: .; d_gene: .; j_gene: TRBJ2-3; v_gene: TRBV28; CDR3nt: TGTGCCAGCAGTTTGATCAGGCGGGCGCAGTATTTT; CDR3aa: CASSLIRRAQYF